This T cell receptor (beta chain) was sequenced for a study of T cell responses to AZD1222 COVID-19 vaccine. Study findings and constraints: Receipt of two AZD1222 doses was followed by a rise in Spike-specific TCR breadth and depth. Among AZD1222 vaccinees, only six were seropositive at baseline.

Generated by immunoSEQ multiplex PCR, the TCRdb table keeps only in-frame clones and is missing some. The profile shows approximately 150,000 clones, roughly nine tenths of them singletons. Deletions cut 5 bases from V and 6 bases from J, with 10 bases between. CDR1 and CDR2 from the germline V gene are MGHDK and SYGVNS. This CDR3 is built from 12 residues. Turning to this clone: Antigen: not known.

The chain employs TRBV25-1 and TRBJ1-1; tentatively, D is TRBD1 (6 bases). This clonotype was obtained from an adult who received the AZD1222 COVID-19 vaccine. Sequences were derived from peripheral blood, sampled 28 days after the second AZD1222 dose. The CDR3 loop is CASSTGMAEAFF. The CDR3 coding sequence is TGTGCCAGCAGTACAGGGATGGCTGAAGCTTTCTTT.